This TCR beta chain originates from a study of early T cells in non-severe SARS-CoV-2 infection. Study information: The study sequenced bulk RNA from unsorted whole blood, with chains unpaired.

This clonotype was seen more than once but under ten times. The antigen remains undetermined. Study-level results: Lookups in VDJdb leaned toward anti-spike CD8 responses and missed private and CD4 specificities.

The CDR3 covers 13 residues. V gave up 3 bases and J gave up 3 bases, with 4 bases separating them. Germline V gene lookup returns CDR1 KGHDR and CDR2 SFDVKD. Individual cDNA molecules each received unique molecular identifiers attached to them. Each CDR3 protein is one row after TCRdb ran MiXCR on the 5' RACE reads. The sample has 55,000 to 85,000 distinct CDR3 sequences, 10% seen once. The receptor's source is an adult who was a healthcare worker with PCR-confirmed SARS-CoV-2 infection or an uninfected control (not recorded which). The sample here was whole blood, taken at baseline. The chain uses TRBV24-1 and TRBJ2-2; D uncertain. The CDR3 loop is CATSDLYTGELFF. In DNA form, the CDR3 reads TGTGCCACCAGTGATCTGTACACCGGGGAGCTGTTTTTT.